The T cell receptor beta chain under discussion was sequenced for a study of blood T cell repertoires in COVID-19. This clone was seen a handful of times. The CDR3 totals 13 residues. Trimming left V 2 bases short and J 4 bases short, with 8 bases between. CDR1 is MDHEN, CDR2 SYDVKM, per germline. Libraries were prepared by immunoSEQ multiplex PCR; TCRdb keeps only in-frame clonotypes and omits some of them. The sample holds around 100,000 clones; roughly 90% are singletons and the top ten take 2.7%. Material for sequencing was peripheral blood. V usage is TRBV28 and J usage is TRBJ1-2, with D unresolved. The receptor was isolated from a man in his forties or fifties with COVID-19, enrolled during active disease. DNA for the CDR3: TGTGCCAGCAGTTTAGACGGGATCTATGGCTACACCTTC. This gives the protein CASSLDGIYGYTF.